A single TCR beta chain is shown here with its context. This sample was included in a study of technical replicates of blood from a handful of donors. Using immunoSEQ multiplex PCR, the repertoire was profiled, and TCRdb retains in-frame clones only, with some absent. The sample includes 53,000 or so clones, 85% to 95% of them seen just once. This CDR3 is 14 amino acids long. V was clipped by 0 bases and J by 0 bases, with 4 bases between them. Germline assignment: CDR1 SGHRS and CDR2 YFSETQ. This receptor was taken from a human donor in good health. Some clones in this sample may be carry-over from other donors' samples. The V gene is TRBV5-1, the J gene TRBJ1-3; D not certain. Sequenced sample: PBMCs. The chain's CDR3 is CASSLALSGNTIYF. The CDR3 DNA reads TGCGCCAGCAGCTTGGCACTCTCTGGAAACACCATATATTTT. Using reference TRBV5-1 and TRBJ1-3 for the parts outside the CDR3, the full variable domain is KAGVTQTPRYLIKTRGQQVTLSCSPISGHRSVSWYQQTPGQGLQFLFEYFSETQRNKGNFPGRFSGRQFSNSRSEMNVSTLELGDSALYLCASSLALSGNTIYFGEGSWLTVV.